This T cell receptor beta chain emerged from a study of OX40 agonist ivuxolimab in advanced cancers. The assay was immunoSEQ multiplex PCR, and TCRdb's table has in-frame clones only and misses some. The sample lists roughly 70,000 clones; approximately 78% were seen once. CDR1 and CDR2 from the germline V gene are MNHEY and SMNVEV (reference sequence). The CDR3 covers 14 residues. V was cut by 6 bases and J by 4 bases, with 12 bases left in between. V is TRBV27 and J is TRBJ2-2; the D gene is possibly TRBD2 (5 bases). Sequenced here: CD4+ or CD8+ T cells sorted from blood, sampled in a trial of the OX40 agonist ivuxolimab. The clonotype comes from an adult with an advanced solid tumor such as melanoma, head and neck, liver or kidney cancer. In nucleotides, the CDR3 is TGTGCCAGCAGCCAAGCCCGGGGCACCGGGGAGCTGTTTTTT. Protein product: CASSQARGTGELFF.